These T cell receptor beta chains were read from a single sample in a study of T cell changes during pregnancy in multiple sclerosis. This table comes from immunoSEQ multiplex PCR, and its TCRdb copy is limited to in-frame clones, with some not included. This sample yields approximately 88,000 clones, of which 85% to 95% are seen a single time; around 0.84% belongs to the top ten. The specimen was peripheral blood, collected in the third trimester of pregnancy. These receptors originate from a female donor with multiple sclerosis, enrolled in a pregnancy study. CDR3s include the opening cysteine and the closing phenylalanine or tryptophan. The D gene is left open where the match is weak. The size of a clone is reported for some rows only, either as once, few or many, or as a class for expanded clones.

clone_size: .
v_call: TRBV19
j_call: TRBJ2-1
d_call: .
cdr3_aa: CASSSANSYNEQFF
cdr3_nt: TGTGCCAGTAGTAGCGCGAACTCCTACAATGAGCAGTTCTTC

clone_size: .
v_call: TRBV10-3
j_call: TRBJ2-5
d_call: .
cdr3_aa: CAIRKLNQETQYF
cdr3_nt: TGTGCCATCAGGAAACTAAATCAAGAGACCCAGTACTTC

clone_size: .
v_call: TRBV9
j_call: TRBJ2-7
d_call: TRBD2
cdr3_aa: CASSVGVAGVDEQYF
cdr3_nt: TGTGCCAGCAGCGTAGGAGTAGCGGGAGTTGACGAGCAGTACTTC

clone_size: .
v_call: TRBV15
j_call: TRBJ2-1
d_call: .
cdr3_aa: CATSMGGNEQFF
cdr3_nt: TGTGCCACCAGCATGGGCGGGAATGAGCAGTTCTTC

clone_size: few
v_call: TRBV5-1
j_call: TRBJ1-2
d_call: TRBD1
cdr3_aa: CASTLDRSYGYTF
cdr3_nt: TGCGCCAGTACGTTGGACAGGAGCTATGGCTACACCTTC

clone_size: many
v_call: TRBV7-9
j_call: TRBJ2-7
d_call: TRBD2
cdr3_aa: CASSLGLAAYEQYF
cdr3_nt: TGTGCCAGCAGCTTAGGACTAGCGGCGTACGAGCAGTACTTC

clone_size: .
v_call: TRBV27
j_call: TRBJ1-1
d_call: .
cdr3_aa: CASSYYIDTEAFF
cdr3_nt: TGTGCCAGCAGTTATTATATCGACACTGAAGCTTTCTTT

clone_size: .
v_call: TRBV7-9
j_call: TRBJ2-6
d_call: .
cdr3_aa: CASSSREGGQHSGANVLTF
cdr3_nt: TGTGCCAGCAGCTCTAGGGAGGGGGGACAACACTCTGGGGCCAACGTCCTGACTTTC

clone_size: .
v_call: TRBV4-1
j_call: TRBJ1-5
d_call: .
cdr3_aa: CASSQAPFNQPQHF
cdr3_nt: TGCGCCAGCAGCCAAGCCCCTTTTAATCAGCCCCAGCATTTT

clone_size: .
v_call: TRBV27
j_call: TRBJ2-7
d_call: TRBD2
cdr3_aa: CASSSLAGDLYEQYF
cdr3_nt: TGTGCCAGCAGTTCCTTAGCGGGGGACCTCTACGAGCAGTACTTC

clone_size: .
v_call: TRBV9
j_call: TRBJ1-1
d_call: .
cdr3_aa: CASSVVGSTEAFF
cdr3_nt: TGTGCCAGCAGCGTAGTCGGGAGTACTGAAGCTTTCTTT

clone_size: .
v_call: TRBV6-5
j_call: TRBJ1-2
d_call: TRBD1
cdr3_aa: CASSYKGTGYNGYTF
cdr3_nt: TGTGCCAGCAGTTACAAAGGGACAGGGTATAATGGCTACACCTTC

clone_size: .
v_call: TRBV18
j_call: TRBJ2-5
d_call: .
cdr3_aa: CASSPGHGRETQYF
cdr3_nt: TGTGCCAGCTCACCCGGACACGGACGGGAGACCCAGTACTTC

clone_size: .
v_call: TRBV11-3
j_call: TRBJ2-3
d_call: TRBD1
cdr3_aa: CASSSRSGGCTDTQYF
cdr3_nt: TGTGCCAGCAGCTCCAGATCAGGGGGTTGCACAGATACGCAGTATTTT

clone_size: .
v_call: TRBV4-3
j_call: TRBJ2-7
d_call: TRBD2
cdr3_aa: CASSQGRLAGGPHEQYF
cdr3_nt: TGCGCCAGCAGCCAAGGGAGACTAGCGGGAGGGCCCCACGAGCAGTACTTC

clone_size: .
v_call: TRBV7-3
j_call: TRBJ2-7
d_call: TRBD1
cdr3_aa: CASSLKTGDYEQYF
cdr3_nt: TGTGCCAGCAGCTTAAAAACAGGGGACTACGAGCAGTACTTC

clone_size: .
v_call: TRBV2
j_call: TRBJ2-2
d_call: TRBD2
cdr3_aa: CASSGVAGGTGELFF
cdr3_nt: TGTGCCAGCAGTGGGGTGGCGGGAGGGACCGGGGAGCTGTTTTTT

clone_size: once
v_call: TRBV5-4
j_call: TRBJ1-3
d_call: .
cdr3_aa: CASSLQGSGNTIYF
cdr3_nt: TGTGCCAGCAGCCTGCAGGGCTCTGGAAACACCATATATTTT

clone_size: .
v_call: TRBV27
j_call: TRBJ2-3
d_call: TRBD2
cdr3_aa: CASSLKRGTSDAQYF
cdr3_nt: TGTGCCAGCAGTTTAAAGCGGGGCACTTCTGATGCGCAGTATTTT

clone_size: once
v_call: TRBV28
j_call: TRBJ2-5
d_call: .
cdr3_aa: CASSLLQDSRSQETQYF
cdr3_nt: TGTGCCAGCAGTTTATTGCAGGACTCCAGGAGCCAAGAGACCCAGTACTTC

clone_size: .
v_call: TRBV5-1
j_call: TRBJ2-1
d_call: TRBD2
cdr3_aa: CVSSLEGSAGGPRNEQFF
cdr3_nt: TGCGTCAGCAGCTTGGAAGGGTCGGCGGGAGGGCCCCGCAATGAGCAGTTCTTC

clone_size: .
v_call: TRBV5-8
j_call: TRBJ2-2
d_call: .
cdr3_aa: CASSRGVTGELFF
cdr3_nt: TGTGCCAGCAGCCGCGGAGTGACCGGGGAGCTGTTTTTT

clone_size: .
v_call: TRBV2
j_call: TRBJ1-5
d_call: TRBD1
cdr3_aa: CASELGTGHNQPQHF
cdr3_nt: TGTGCCAGCGAGCTAGGGACAGGACACAATCAGCCCCAGCATTTT

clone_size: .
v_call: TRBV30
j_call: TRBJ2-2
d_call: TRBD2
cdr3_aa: CAWRTSPAGGELFF
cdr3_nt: TGTGCCTGGAGGACTAGCCCCGCCGGCGGGGAGCTGTTTTTT

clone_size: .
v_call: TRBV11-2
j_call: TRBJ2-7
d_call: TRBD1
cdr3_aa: CASSLIRDSTYEQYF
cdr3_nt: TGTGCCAGCAGCTTAATTAGGGACAGTACCTACGAGCAGTACTTC

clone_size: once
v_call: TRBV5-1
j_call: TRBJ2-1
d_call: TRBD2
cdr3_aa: CASSISGRAGEQFF
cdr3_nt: TGCGCCAGCAGCATCAGCGGGAGGGCCGGTGAGCAGTTCTTC

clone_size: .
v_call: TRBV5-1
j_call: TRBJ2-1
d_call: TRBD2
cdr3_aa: CASSPGTSGRNEQFF
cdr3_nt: TGCGCCAGCAGCCCGGGGACTAGCGGGAGGAATGAGCAGTTCTTC

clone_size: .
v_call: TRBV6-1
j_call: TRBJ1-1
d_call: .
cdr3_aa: CASSEGRDLLNTEAFF
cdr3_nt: TGTGCCAGCAGTGAAGGAAGGGACTTGCTGAACACTGAAGCTTTCTTT

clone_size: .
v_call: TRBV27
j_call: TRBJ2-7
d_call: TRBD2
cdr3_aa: CASSTGLAVSEQYF
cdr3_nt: TGTGCCAGCAGTACAGGACTAGCGGTATCCGAGCAGTACTTC